This T cell receptor beta chain comes out of a study of early T cells in non-severe SARS-CoV-2 infection. Background on the study: Sequencing input comprised bulk RNA from unsorted whole blood; chain pairing was not available.

TCRdb itself ran the 5' RACE reads through MiXCR, one entry per CDR3 protein. This sample yields approximately 28,000 distinct CDR3 sequences, of which approximately 6.6% are seen a single time; 34% belongs to the top ten. In this sample, this clonotype turned up many times. CDR1 is SGHTA, CDR2 FQGNSA, per germline. CDR3 size: 12 residues. With 8 bases removed from V and 1 base from J, the gap between germline ends came to 6 bases. The chain couples TRBV7-2 to TRBJ2-1; D gene unclear. Sequencing used whole blood, obtained at baseline. The TCR comes from an adult who was a healthcare worker with PCR-confirmed SARS-CoV-2 infection or an uninfected control (not recorded which). The chain's CDR3 is CASALSYNEQFF. CDR3 sequence (DNA): TGTGCCAGCGCCTTATCCTACAATGAGCAGTTCTTC.